This T cell receptor beta chain was captured in a study of Ad26.COV2.S vaccination and SARS-CoV-2 variants. Study information: The COV1001 Ad26.COV2.S trial arm included the donor.

The sample's treatment: roughly 18 received Ad26.COV2.S at low or high dose, single or two shots; 5 received placebo; per-sample allocation not given. Sample collection was performed on day 63 after the first vaccine or placebo injection. What was given as vaccine was an Ad26 vector encoding Wuhan-strain SARS-CoV-2 spike. Profiling relied on immunoSEQ multiplex PCR, and the TCRdb table lists in-frame clones only, not all of them. The sample has approximately 360,000 clones; 83% are singletons. The receptor comes from a person between 18 and 65 years old who received the Ad26.COV2.S COVID-19 vaccine or a placebo. The specimen comprised peripheral blood, sampled in a trial of Ad26.COV2.S vaccine versus placebo.

Here the CDR3 reads CASSPGSGYTDTQYF. The DNA for the CDR3 is TGTGCCAGCAGCCCCGGAAGCGGATACACAGATACGCAGTATTTT. The chain carries TRBV7-3 and TRBJ2-3; tentatively, D is TRBD2 (5 bases). Germline loops: CDR1 SGHTA, CDR2 FQGTGA. The germline V and J ends were trimmed by 5 bases and 2 bases, with 14 bases remaining between them. This CDR3 region has 15 residues.